This T cell receptor (beta chain) was found in a study of early T cells in non-severe SARS-CoV-2 infection (dated by TCRdb to about 2021). The study in broad terms: Because TCR sequencing was done on bulk RNA from unsorted whole blood, the alpha and beta chains could not be paired.

The study was a case-control design nested within a healthcare worker cohort in London, UK, with weekly nasopharyngeal swab PCR tests and blood sampling. Between 23 and 31 March 2020, the week of the UK lockdown, healthcare workers were enrolled and then followed up weekly for as long as 16 weeks. A word on this clonotype: Its recognized antigen is unknown. No qualities accompany the bases; no much larger clone lies one base away.

V loses 7 bases, J loses 4 bases, and the germline ends lie 16 bases apart. Counted from cysteine to phenylalanine, this CDR3 has 14 amino acids. The only DNA kept is the CDR3, 42 bases in frame from the first base. Taken from the germline V gene, the CDR1 and CDR2 loops are SNHLY and FYNNEI. Libraries came from 5' RACE. Sequenced on a NextSeq 500. The TCR library protocol attached unique molecular identifiers to individual cDNA molecules to correct for sequencing error and PCR bias. TCR alpha and beta chains were both sequenced, and the abundances of alpha and beta sequences in each sample were closely correlated with each other. The source study handled its data this way. Decombinator V4 was used to annotate the V gene, J gene and CDR3 of the TCR sequences. Expanded TCRs were defined as changing significantly between any two time points under a Poisson model with p below 0.0001. TCR abundances were normalised to the total number of TCRs sequenced per sample and expressed as counts per million. TRAV1-2 paired with TRAJ12, TRAJ20 or TRAJ33 defined MAIT TCRs, while TRAV10 paired with TRAJ18 defined iNKT TCRs. VDJdb, accessed 1 November 2021, was searched for CMV, EBV and SARS-CoV-2 annotated TCRs, with TCRs annotated for multiple antigens excluded. TCRdb reworked the public reads: Q25 trimming with fastp, MiXCR clone assembly, productive beta chains retained. CDR3 protein sequences are deduplicated, and each keeps its most common genes and DNA. None of the V and J calls come from the authors' own analysis; TCRdb made them. This sample holds approximately 45,000 distinct CDR3 sequences; 5.5% to 6.5% were observed only once. Around 12% of the sample is taken by the ten largest.

Findings and caveats that apply to the study as a whole: VDJdb matching was skewed toward anti-spike CD8 responses and likely underestimated virus-specific expansions by missing private and CD4 specificities.

The chain couples TRBV2 to TRBJ1-2, with a weak D call of TRBD1 (6 bases match). The TCR originated in an adult who was a healthcare worker with PCR-confirmed SARS-CoV-2 infection or an uninfected control (not recorded which). Sequenced input: whole blood. The CDR3 in this case is CASTPPQGTYGYTF. The nucleotide sequence is TGTGCCAGCACTCCTCCACAGGGAACCTATGGCTACACCTTC.